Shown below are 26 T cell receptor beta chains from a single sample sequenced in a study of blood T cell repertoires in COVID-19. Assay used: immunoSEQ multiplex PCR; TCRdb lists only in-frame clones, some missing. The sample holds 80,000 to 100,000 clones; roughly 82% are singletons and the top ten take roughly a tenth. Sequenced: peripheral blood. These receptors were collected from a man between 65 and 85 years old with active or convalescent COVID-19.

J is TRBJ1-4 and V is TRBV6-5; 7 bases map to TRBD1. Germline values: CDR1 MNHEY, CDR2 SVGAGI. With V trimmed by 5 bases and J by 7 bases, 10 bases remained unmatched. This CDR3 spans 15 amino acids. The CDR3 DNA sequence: TGTGCCAGCAGTCCCGGACAGGCGAGAGCTGAAAAACTGTTTTTT. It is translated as CASSPGQARAEKLFF.

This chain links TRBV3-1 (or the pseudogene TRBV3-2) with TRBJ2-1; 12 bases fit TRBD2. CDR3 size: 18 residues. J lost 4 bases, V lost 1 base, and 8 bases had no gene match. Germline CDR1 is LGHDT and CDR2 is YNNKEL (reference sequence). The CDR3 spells CASSQVLAGGLRYNEQFF. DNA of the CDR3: TGTGCCAGCAGCCAAGTGCTAGCGGGGGGGCTGCGTTACAATGAGCAGTTCTTC.

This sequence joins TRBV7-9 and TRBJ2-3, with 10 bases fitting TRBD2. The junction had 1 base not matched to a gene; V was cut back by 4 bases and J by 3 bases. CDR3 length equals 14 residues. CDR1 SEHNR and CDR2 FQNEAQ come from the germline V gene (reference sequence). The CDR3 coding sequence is TGTGCCAGCAGCTCAGCGGGGGGGACAGATACGCAGTATTTT. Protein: CASSSAGGTDTQYF.

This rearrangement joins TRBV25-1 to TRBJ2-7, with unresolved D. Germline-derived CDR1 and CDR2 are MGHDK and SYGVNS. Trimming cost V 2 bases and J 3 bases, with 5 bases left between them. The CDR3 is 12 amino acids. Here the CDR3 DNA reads TGTGCCAGCAGTGAAAACAACTACGAGCAGTACTTC. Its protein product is CASSENNYEQYF.

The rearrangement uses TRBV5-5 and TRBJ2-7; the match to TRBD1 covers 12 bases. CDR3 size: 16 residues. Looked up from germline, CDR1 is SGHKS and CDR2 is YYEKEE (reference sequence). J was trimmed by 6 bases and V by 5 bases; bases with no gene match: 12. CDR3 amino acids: CASRPPTGTGGIEQYF. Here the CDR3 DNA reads TGTGCCAGCAGGCCTCCGACCGGGACAGGGGGCATCGAGCAGTACTTC.

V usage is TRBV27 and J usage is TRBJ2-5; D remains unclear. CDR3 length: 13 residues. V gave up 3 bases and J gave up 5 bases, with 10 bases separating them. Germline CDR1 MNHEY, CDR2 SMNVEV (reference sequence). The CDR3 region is CASSFGQWETQYF. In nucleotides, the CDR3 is TGTGCCAGCAGTTTTGGGCAGTGGGAGACCCAGTACTTC.

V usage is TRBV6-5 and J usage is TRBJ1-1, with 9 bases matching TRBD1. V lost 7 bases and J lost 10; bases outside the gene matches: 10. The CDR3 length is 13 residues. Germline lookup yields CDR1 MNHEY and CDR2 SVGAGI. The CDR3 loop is CASIVRDRATAFF. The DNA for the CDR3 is TGTGCCAGCATAGTCCGGGACAGGGCAACAGCTTTCTTT.

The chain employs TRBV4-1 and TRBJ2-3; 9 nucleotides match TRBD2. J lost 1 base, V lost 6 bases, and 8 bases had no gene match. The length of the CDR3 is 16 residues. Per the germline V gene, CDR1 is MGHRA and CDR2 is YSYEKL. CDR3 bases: TGCGCCAGCAGAACCTTTAGCGGGGGACGCACAGATACGCAGTATTTT. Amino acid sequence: CASRTFSGGRTDTQYF.

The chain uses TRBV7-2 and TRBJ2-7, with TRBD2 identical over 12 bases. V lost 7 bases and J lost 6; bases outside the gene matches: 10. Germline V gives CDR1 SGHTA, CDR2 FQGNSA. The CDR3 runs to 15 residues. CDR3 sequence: CASNFETSGGREQYF. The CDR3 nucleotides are TGTGCCAGCAACTTTGAAACTAGCGGGGGGCGCGAGCAGTACTTC.

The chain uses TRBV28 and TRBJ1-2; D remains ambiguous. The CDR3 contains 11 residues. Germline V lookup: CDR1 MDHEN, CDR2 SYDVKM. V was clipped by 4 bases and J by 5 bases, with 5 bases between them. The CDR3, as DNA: TGTGCCAGCAGTTCAGCGTATGGCTACACCTTC. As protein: CASSSAYGYTF.

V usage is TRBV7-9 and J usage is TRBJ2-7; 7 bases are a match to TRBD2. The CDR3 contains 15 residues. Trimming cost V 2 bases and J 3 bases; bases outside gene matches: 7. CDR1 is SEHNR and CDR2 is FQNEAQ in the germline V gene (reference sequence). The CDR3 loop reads CASSLSGRGGYEQYF. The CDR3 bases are TGTGCCAGCAGCTTATCAGGGAGGGGAGGCTACGAGCAGTACTTC.

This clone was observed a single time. CDR3 residues: CASTTTGGFGYTF. Written as DNA, the CDR3 is TGTGCCAGCACCACGACAGGGGGCTTCGGCTACACCTTC. This chain links TRBV27 with TRBJ1-2, with TRBD1 matching 10 bases. In germline, CDR1 is MNHEY, CDR2 SMNVEV (reference sequence). V dropped 7 bases and J dropped 8; count of bases not matched to a gene: 7. CDR3 length: 13 amino acids.

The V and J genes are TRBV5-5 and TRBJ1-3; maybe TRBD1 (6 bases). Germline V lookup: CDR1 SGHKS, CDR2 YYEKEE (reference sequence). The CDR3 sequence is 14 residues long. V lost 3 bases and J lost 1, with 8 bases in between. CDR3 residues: CASSSGESGNTIYF. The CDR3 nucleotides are TGTGCCAGCAGCTCAGGGGAGTCTGGAAACACCATATATTTT.

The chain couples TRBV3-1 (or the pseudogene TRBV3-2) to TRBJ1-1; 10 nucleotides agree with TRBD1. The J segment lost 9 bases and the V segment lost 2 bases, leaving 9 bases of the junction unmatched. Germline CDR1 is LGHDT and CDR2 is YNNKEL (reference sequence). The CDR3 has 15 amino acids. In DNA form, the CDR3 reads TGTGCCAGCAGCCAATCGACAGGGGGCGCGTCCCAAGCTTTCTTT. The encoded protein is CASSQSTGGASQAFF.

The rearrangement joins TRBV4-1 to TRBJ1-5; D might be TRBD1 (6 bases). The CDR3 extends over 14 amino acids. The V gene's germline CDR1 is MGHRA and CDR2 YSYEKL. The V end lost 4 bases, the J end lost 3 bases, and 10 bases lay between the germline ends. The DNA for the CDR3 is TGCGCCAGCAGCCCGACAGGATACAATCAGCCCCAGCATTTT. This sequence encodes CASSPTGYNQPQHF.

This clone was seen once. The CDR3 reads CASRGQGHSPLHF. The CDR3 coding sequence is TGTGCCAGTAGAGGACAGGGGCATTCACCCCTCCACTTT. The chain couples TRBV6-6 to TRBJ1-6, with 9 bases lining up with TRBD1. CDR1 MNHNY and CDR2 SVGAGI come from the germline V gene (reference sequence). CDR3 length: 13 amino acids. Unmatched junction bases numbered 5, after V lost 9 bases and J lost 8 bases.

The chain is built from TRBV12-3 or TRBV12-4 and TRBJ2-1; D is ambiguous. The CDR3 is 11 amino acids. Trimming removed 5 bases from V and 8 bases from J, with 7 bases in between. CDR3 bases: TGTGCCAGCAGTCCCCTTGATGAGCAGTTCTTC. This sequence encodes CASSPLDEQFF.

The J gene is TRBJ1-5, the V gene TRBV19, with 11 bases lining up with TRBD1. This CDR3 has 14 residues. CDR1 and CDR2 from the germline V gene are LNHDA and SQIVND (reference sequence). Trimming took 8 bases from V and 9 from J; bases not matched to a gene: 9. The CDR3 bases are TGTGCCAGTGGGGACAGGGGGAGAGATCCGCCCCAGCATTTT. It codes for CASGDRGRDPPQHF.

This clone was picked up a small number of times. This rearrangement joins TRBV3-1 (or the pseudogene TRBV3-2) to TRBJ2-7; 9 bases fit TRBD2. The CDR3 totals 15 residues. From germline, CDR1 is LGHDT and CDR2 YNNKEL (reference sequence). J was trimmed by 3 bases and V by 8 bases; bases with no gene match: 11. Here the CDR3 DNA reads TGTGCCAGCGCTCAGCGGGGGGCAAGGATCTACGAGCAGTACTTC. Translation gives CASAQRGARIYEQYF.

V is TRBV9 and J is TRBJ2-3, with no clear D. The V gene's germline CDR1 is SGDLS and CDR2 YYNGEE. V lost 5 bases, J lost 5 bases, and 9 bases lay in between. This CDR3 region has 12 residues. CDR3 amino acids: CASSPFLDTQYF. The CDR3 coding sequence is TGTGCCAGCAGTCCTTTCCTAGATACGCAGTATTTT.

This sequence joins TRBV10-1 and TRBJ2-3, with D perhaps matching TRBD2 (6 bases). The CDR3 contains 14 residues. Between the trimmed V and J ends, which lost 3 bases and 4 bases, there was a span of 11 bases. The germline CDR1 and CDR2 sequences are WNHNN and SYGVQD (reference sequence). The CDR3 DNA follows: TGCGCCAGCAGTGAAGGACTACTCTCAGATACGCAGTATTTT. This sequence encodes CASSEGLLSDTQYF.

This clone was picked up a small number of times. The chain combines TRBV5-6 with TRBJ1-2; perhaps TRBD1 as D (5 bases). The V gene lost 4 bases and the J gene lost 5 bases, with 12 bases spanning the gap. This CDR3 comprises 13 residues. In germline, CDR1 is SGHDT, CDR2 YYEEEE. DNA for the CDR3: TGTGCCAGCAGCCCCGCCCGGGGGTATGGCTACACCTTC. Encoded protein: CASSPARGYGYTF.

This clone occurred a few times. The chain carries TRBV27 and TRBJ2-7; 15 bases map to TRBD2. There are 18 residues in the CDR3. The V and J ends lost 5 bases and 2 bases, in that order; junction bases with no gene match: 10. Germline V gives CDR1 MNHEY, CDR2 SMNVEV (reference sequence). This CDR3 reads CASSLGLAGGSVTYEQYF. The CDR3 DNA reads TGTGCCAGCAGTCTGGGACTAGCGGGGGGCTCCGTTACCTACGAGCAGTACTTC.

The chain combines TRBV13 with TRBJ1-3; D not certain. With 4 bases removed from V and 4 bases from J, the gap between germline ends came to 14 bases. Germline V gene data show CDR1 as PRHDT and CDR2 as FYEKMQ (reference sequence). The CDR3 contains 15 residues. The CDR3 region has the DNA TGTGCCAGCAGCTCCTACTCTTTATCCGGAAACACCATATATTTT. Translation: CASSSYSLSGNTIYF.

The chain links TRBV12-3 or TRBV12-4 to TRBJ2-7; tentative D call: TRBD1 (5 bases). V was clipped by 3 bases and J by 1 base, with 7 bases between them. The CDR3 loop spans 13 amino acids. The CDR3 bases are TGTGCCAGCAGTTTCAGGGTTTCCTACGAGCAGTACTTC. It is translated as CASSFRVSYEQYF.

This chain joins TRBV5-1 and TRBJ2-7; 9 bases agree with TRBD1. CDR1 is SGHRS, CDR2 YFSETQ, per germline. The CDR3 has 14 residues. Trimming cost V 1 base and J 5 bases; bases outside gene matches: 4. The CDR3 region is CASSLRTGANEQYF. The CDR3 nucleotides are TGCGCCAGCAGCTTGAGGACAGGGGCTAACGAGCAGTACTTC. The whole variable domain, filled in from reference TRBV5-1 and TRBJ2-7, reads KAGVTQTPRYLIKTRGQQVTLSCSPISGHRSVSWYQQTPGQGLQFLFEYFSETQRNKGNFPGRFSGRQFSNSRSEMNVSTLELGDSALYLCASSLRTGANEQYFGPGTRLTVT.